This TCR beta chain was profiled in a study of T cell responses to AZD1222 COVID-19 vaccine. The length of the CDR3 is 14 residues. CDR1 and CDR2 (germline): SGHDT, YYEEEE. Trimming removed 0 bases at V and 6 bases at J, with 12 bases between. As for this clone: What it binds is not known.

Assay: immunoSEQ multiplex PCR; the TCRdb copy retains only in-frame clones and omits some. This table holds 200,000 or so clones, about 93% found once. Study observations and caveats: Targets within unmutated variant regions were reportedly found for nearly half of spike-specific TCRs. With dominance at 160-218 and 743-854, vaccine-associated CD4 TCRs spanned spike.

The receptor comes from an adult in good health. The genes are TRBV5-6 and TRBJ1-1; possible D gene TRBD1, 5 bases. The sample consisted of peripheral blood, taken on day 0 of MenACWY control vaccination. The DNA for the CDR3 is TGTGCCAGCAGCTTGGGACAGAGGTCCGCTGAAGCTTTCTTT. This codes for CASSLGQRSAEAFF.